These 7 T cell receptor beta chains originate from one sample sequenced in a study of tumor-infiltrating lymphocytes in primary liver carcinoma (dated by TCRdb to between 2016 and 2019). Total RNA and DNA were co-extracted without cell sorting from roughly 20-30 mg of bulk tissue using the AllPrep DNA/RNA mini kit. The listed sequencing device is Illumina HiSeq 2500. Starting from about 500 ng total RNA, TCRbeta-specific cDNA was produced by reverse transcription with a constant-region primer and ProtoScript II reverse transcriptase. Construction of the TCRbeta libraries relied on three nested rounds of multiplex PCR, following a slightly modified ARM-PCR procedure. Each of the first two PCR rounds ran for approximately 10 cycles and used multiplex TRBV1-TRBV30 forward primers together with a Cbeta reverse primer. TCRdb itself trimmed the public reads at Q25 with fastp, ran MiXCR and retained productive beta chains. Rows with one shared CDR3 protein collapse into an entry with the most common genes and DNA. Here the sample has approximately 79,000 distinct CDR3 sequences; almost 70% occur a single time. The top ten constitute roughly 25% of the sample.

The material sequenced was liver tumor tissue from sampling region 4. Per the publication, the cell subset or site label means: tumor region T4, right-lateral pole. The receptors come from a man between 35 and 55 years old with primary liver carcinoma and hepatitis B virus infection.

About this clonotype: Mismatch with germline at one junction end may stem from a read error. This sequence joins TRBV7-8 and TRBJ2-1; 13 nucleotides line up with TRBD2. There are 14 residues in the CDR3. Per germline, CDR1 SGHVS and CDR2 FQNEAQ. CDR3 amino acids: CACSSGLAGAEQFF. DNA of the CDR3: TGTGCCTGCAGCTCCGGACTAGCGGGAGCAGAGCAGTTCTTC.

This clonotype was observed at least ten times. The V gene is TRBV28, the J gene TRBJ2-2; D may correspond to TRBD1 or TRBD2 (5 bases each). Trimming removed 7 bases from V and 5 bases from J, with 23 bases in between. The V gene's germline CDR1 is MDHEN and CDR2 SYDVKM. The CDR3 totals 17 residues. CDR3 nucleotides: TGTGCCAGCACCGTGTATGGTGGGGGTCTTGGGACCGGGGAGCTGTTTTTT. Protein: CASTVYGGGLGTGELFF. Full variable domain (outside the CDR3, taken from reference TRBV28 and TRBJ2-2): DVKVTQSSRYLVKRTGEKVFLECVQDMDHENMFWYRQDPGLGLRLIYFSYDVKMKEKGDIPEGYSVSREKKERFSLILESASTNQTSMYLCASTVYGGGLGTGELFFGEGSRLTVL.

This clonotype was seen only once. An end of the junction differs from the germline gene, which may be a read error. The genes are TRBV11-3 and TRBJ2-1, with 7 nucleotides matching TRBD2. This CDR3 comprises 16 residues. Germline CDR1 SGHNT, CDR2 YENEEA. Here the CDR3 reads CASSLGMSGIVDEQFF. The CDR3 nucleotides are TGTGCCAGCAGCCTCGGTATGAGCGGGATAGTGGATGAGCAATTCTTC.

In this sample, this clonotype turned up a few times. A read error may explain this, as a much larger clone is one base away. The chain recombines TRBV2 with TRBJ1-5, with a tentative D call TRBD1 (5 bases). In germline, CDR1 is SNHLY, CDR2 FYNNEI. The CDR3 is 14 residues long. CDR3 loop: CASSDRAGNQSQHF. CDR3 coding DNA: TGTGCCAGCAGTGACAGGGCGGGGAATCAGTCCCAGCATTTT.

V is TRBV6-5 and J is TRBJ2-5; no definite D call. CDR1 is MNHEY and CDR2 is SVGAGI in the germline V gene. The ends were cut back, 6 bases at V and 4 bases at J, with 12 bases in the middle. There are 13 residues in the CDR3. The CDR3, as DNA: TGTGCCAGCAGCCTAACAGTTGCAGAGACCCAGTACTTC. Translating it yields CASSLTVAETQYF.

This chain connects TRBV24-1 to TRBJ2-5; TRBD1 is a possible D gene (5 bases). Trimming took 7 bases from V and 4 from J, leaving 18 bases between them. This CDR3 comprises 15 residues. Germline V gives CDR1 KGHDR, CDR2 SFDVKD. CDR3 in DNA: TGTGCCACCAGCGAAGGGGCCAACCTTCGAGAGACCCAGTACTTC. It is translated as CATSEGANLRETQYF.

A word on this clonotype: A much bigger clone sits one base away, suggesting this may be a read error. V and J are TRBV28 and TRBJ2-7; TRBD2 is a possible D gene (7 bases). Germline CDR1 and CDR2: MDHEN and SYDVKM. The CDR3 sequence is 13 residues long. The CDR3 loop is CASSRSSGGEQCF. CDR3 bases: TGTGCCAGCAGTCGAAGCTCGGGGGGCGAGCAGTGCTTC. The full variable domain, with the rest looked up from reference TRBV28 and TRBJ2-7, is DVKVTQSSRYLVKRTGEKVFLECVQDMDHENMFWYRQDPGLGLRLIYFSYDVKMKEKGDIPEGYSVSREKKERFSLILESASTNQTSMYLCASSRSSGGEQCFGPGTRLTVT.